This entry describes one T cell receptor beta chain. Its target is unknown. Assay: immunoSEQ multiplex PCR; the TCRdb copy retains only in-frame clones and omits some. The profile shows 130,000 to 150,000 clones, about 91% of them singletons. The V gene's germline CDR1 is SGHVS and CDR2 FQNEAQ. The CDR3 consists of 17 residues. V trimming: 6 bases; J trimming: 2 bases; junction bases outside the gene matches: 13. The data stem from a study of T cell responses to AZD1222 COVID-19 vaccine. Whole-study findings and limits: None of the repertoires were sampled until the peak T cell response had passed. Clonal diversity was possibly underestimated, and white British individuals and females predominated among donors.

Sequences were derived from peripheral blood, sampled on day 0 of AZD1222 vaccination. The origin of this receptor is an adult in good health. V and J are TRBV7-8 and TRBJ2-3; TRBD1 agrees at 8 bases. The DNA of the CDR3 is TGTGCCAGCAGTTCGCCTACCGGGACAGGAAACACAGATACGCAGTATTTT. It is translated as CASSSPTGTGNTDTQYF. The variable domain in full, with the rest retrieved from reference TRBV7-8 and TRBJ2-3, is GAGVSQSPRYKVAKRGQDVALRCDPISGHVSLFWYQQALGQGPEFLTYFQNEAQLDKSGLPSDRFFAERPEGSVSTLKIQRTQQEDSAVYLCASSSPTGTGNTDTQYFGPGTRLTVL.